This T cell receptor beta chain appears in the sequencing data of a study of cytomegalovirus exposure and HLA in healthy donors. Overall study results and limits: Serostatus for CMV was the only available immune exposure information.

In nominal health when sampled, donors likely had unrecorded immune exposures nonetheless. V was clipped by 6 bases and J by 10 bases, with 18 bases between them. The CDR3 consists of 13 residues. Germline V gene data show CDR1 as SGHNT and CDR2 as YENEEA. Primers for the PCR totalled 60 Vbeta and 13 Jbeta. TCRdb's copy holds only in-frame clones and misses some; the assay was immunoSEQ multiplex PCR. The sample has 110,000 or so clones; around 68% are singletons. A remark on this clone: The antigen remains unidentified.

The source material was PBMCs. The TCR originated in a woman between 35 and 50 years old in good health and CMV-seropositive. The V call is TRBV11-3, the J call TRBJ1-1; D is perhaps TRBD1 (5 bases). The CDR3, as DNA: TGTGCCAGCAGTCGGAGGCCAACCGGGGGAGCTTTCTTT. Translating gives CASSRRPTGGAFF.